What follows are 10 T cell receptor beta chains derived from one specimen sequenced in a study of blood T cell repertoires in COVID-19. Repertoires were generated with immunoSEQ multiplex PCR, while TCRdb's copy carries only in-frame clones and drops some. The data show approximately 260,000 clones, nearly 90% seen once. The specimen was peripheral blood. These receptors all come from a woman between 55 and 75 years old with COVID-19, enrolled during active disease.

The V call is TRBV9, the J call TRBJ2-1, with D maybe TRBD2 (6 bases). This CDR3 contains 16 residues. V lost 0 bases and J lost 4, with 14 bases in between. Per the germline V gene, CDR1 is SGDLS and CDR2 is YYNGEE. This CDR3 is CASSVGDFPVYNEQFF. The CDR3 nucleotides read TGTGCCAGCAGCGTAGGGGACTTCCCTGTATACAATGAGCAGTTCTTC.

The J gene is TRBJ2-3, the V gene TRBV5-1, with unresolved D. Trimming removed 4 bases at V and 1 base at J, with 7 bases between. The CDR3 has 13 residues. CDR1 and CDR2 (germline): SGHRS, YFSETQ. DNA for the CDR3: TGCGCCAGCAGCCCCTCCCGCACAGATACGCAGTATTTT. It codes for CASSPSRTDTQYF.

For the CDR3, the DNA is TGTGCCACCAGTCCGGGGATTACGAACACCGGGGAGCTGTTTTTT. The encoded protein is CATSPGITNTGELFF. The chain joins TRBV24-1 to TRBJ2-2, with D perhaps TRBD2 (5 bases). The length of the CDR3 is 15 residues. Per the germline V gene, CDR1 is KGHDR and CDR2 is SFDVKD. V shed 6 bases and J shed 0 bases, with 10 bases lying between them.

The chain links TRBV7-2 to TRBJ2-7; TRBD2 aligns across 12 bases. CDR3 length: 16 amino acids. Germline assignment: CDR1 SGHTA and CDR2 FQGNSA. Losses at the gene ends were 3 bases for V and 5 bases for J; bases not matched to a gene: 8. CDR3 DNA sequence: TGTGCCAGCAGCTTTCAAGCGCTAGCGGGGGGGCACGAGCAGTACTTC. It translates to CASSFQALAGGHEQYF.

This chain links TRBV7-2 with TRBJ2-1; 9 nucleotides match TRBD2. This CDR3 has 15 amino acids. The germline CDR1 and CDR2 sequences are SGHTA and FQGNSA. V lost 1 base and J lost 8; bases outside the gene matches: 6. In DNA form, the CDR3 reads TGTGCCAGCAGCTTAGGCGGGGGGGGCCGGTATGAGCAGTTCTTC. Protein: CASSLGGGGRYEQFF.

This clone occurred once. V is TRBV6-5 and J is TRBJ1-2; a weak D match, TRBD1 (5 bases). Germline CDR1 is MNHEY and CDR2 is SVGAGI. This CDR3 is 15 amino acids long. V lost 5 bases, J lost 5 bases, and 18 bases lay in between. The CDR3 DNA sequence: TGTGCCAGCAGTCCCACTCCCGGGGCGGGGTATGGCTACACCTTC. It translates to CASSPTPGAGYGYTF.

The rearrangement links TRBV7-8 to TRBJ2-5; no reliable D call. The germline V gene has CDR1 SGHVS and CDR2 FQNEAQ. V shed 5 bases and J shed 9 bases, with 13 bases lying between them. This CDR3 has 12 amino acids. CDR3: CASSLDTPSQYF. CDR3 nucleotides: TGTGCCAGCAGCCTCGACACCCCCTCCCAGTACTTC.

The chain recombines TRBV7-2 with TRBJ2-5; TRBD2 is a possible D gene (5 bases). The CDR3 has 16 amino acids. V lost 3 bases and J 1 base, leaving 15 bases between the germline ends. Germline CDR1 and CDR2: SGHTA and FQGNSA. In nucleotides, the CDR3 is TGTGCCAGCAGCTTCAGGACTTTTGGACGCCAAGAGACCCAGTACTTC. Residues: CASSFRTFGRQETQYF.

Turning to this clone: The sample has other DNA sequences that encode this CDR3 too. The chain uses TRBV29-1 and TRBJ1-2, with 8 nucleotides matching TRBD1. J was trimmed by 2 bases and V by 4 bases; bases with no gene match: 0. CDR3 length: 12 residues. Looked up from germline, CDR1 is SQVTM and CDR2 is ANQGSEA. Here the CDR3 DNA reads TGCAGCGTTGGGACAGGGAACTATGGCTACACCTTC. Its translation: CSVGTGNYGYTF. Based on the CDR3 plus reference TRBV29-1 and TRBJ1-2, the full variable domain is SAVISQKPSRDICQRGTSLTIQCQVDSQVTMMFWYRQQPGQSLTLIATANQGSEATYESGFVIDKFPISRPNLTFSTLTVSNMSPEDSSIYLCSVGTGNYGYTFGSGTRLTVV.

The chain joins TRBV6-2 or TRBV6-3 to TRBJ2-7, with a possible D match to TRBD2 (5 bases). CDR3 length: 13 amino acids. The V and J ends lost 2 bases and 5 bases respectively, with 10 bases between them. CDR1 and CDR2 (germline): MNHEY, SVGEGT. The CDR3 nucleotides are TGTGCCAGCAGTTACATTCTAGCCGACGAGCAGTACTTC. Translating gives CASSYILADEQYF.